These 7 T cell receptor beta chains were sequenced from one sample in a study of T cell repertoires in cytomegalovirus infection. TCRdb fed the reads into MiXCR, producing one record per CDR3 protein. The sample yields about 770,000 distinct CDR3 sequences, about 27% seen once. These TCRs' antigens remain unknown. The sequenced sample was cultured CD8+ T cells from PBMCs, obtained from culture after CMV antigen stimulation. Source of these receptors: a human donor in good health (CMV status not recorded). Some clones in this sample may be carry-over from other donors' samples.

The chain uses TRBV5-6 and TRBJ1-6, with a possible D match to TRBD1 (6 bases). CDR3 length equals 15 residues. Germline V CDR1 and CDR2: SGHDT, YYEEEE. V shed 6 bases and J shed 13 bases, with 23 bases lying between them. CDR3 DNA: TGTGCCAGCAAGACGTCCCGGGACAAAGGGGCGCCCCTCCACTTT. Translated, it gives CASKTSRDKGAPLHF. Using reference TRBV5-6 and TRBJ1-6 for the parts outside the CDR3, the full variable domain is DAGVTQSPTHLIKTRGQQVTLRCSPKSGHDTVSWYQQALGQGPQFIFQYYEEEERQRGNFPDRFSGHQFPNYSSELNVNALLLGDSALYLCASKTSRDKGAPLHFGNGTRLTVT.

This clonotype was observed many times. The chain employs TRBV7-2 and TRBJ2-3; 12 nucleotides agree with TRBD2. This CDR3 region has 18 residues. Per the germline V gene, CDR1 is SGHTA and CDR2 is FQGNSA. J was trimmed by 2 bases and V by 6 bases; bases with no gene match: 12. The CDR3, as DNA: TGTGCCAGCAGTCCTAGCGGGGGGGCCCTACTAGTCACAGATACGCAGTATTTT. Amino acids: CASSPSGGALLVTDTQYF.

This clonotype was detected only a few times. The chain has TRBV6-1 and TRBJ2-7; D call uncertain. V was pared by 7 bases and J by 0 bases, with 4 bases between. The germline CDR1 and CDR2 sequences are MNHNS and SASEGT. CDR3 length equals 11 residues. The CDR3 reads CASTDSYEQYV. CDR3 nucleotides: TGTGCCAGCACGGACTCCTACGAGCAGTACGTC.

A note on this clonotype: Compared with germline, one end of the junction differs, possibly owing to a read error. The chain is built from TRBV6-1 and TRBJ1-2; weak D call: TRBD1 (5 bases). Germline loops: CDR1 MNHNS, CDR2 SASEGT. The CDR3 covers 13 residues. The CDR3, as DNA: TGTGCCAGCAGGGAAGGGGCATACTATGGCTACACCTTC. Translating gives CASREGAYYGYTF.

This clonotype appeared many times. This chain links TRBV7-6 with TRBJ2-7; D is possibly TRBD2 (6 bases). Germline V CDR1 and CDR2: SGHVS, FNYEAQ. V lost 1 base to trimming and J lost 3 bases, with 10 bases between them. The CDR3 covers 14 residues. The chain's CDR3 is CASSLVEGNYEQYF. CDR3 nucleotide sequence: TGTGCCAGCAGCTTAGTGGAGGGTAACTACGAGCAGTACTTC.

The chain uses TRBV20-1 and TRBJ1-6, with D possibly being TRBD1 (6 bases). Between the trimmed V and J ends, which lost 1 base and 0 bases, there was a span of 13 bases. CDR3 length: 17 residues. The V gene's germline CDR1 is DFQATT and CDR2 SNEGSKA (reference sequence). The CDR3 region has the DNA TGCAGTGCTAGAGGGCAGGGGAAAAGCTCCTATAATTCACCCCTCCACTTT. It codes for CSARGQGKSSYNSPLHF.

As concerns this clonotype: Germline and junction disagree at one end, which may indicate a read error. CDR3 sequence reads: CASSWRGQGGYDYTF. Here the CDR3 DNA reads TGTGCCAGCAGCTGGAGGGGACAGGGAGGCTATGACTACACCTTC. V and J are TRBV11-2 and TRBJ1-2, with TRBD1 identical over 9 bases. The CDR3 spans 15 residues. Per the germline V gene, CDR1 is SGHAT and CDR2 is FQNNGV.